This T cell receptor beta chain was captured by sequencing in a study of regulatory T cells in long-lasting Graves disease. Across the study: Freshly diagnosed Graves' patients had used antithyroid drugs for under 3 months.

CDR1 is SGHNT and CDR2 is YYREEE in the germline V gene (reference sequence). V was pared by 4 bases and J by 2 bases, with 9 bases of the junction left unmatched. The CDR3 totals 17 residues. Notes on the study in general: Study of thyroid tissue was not done, with only peripheral blood studied.

Described time point: newly diagnosed GD, antithyroid drugs for less than 3 months. PBMCs provided the RNA from which the TCR library was made. The table lists this clonotype with many counts. Antigen unknown. Relying on iRepertoire HTBI primers and Arm-PCR of CDR3 regions, the team built TCR beta libraries. TCRdb redid the calling of the multiplex PCR reads with MiXCR, one entry per CDR3 protein. The sample has approximately 540,000 distinct CDR3 sequences, around 11% seen once; the top ten hold roughly 8.2%. This same sample was also taken into another study, of T cells in Graves' hyperthyroidism and ophthalmopathy. That report adds: HTBI primers were the set used in a first-round RT-PCR of the TCR CDR3. Peripheral blood also featured most of the thyroid clonotypes expanded above 0.001.

This receptor was obtained from a woman under 40 with Graves disease. The material was peripheral blood mononuclear cells (PBMCs), obtained at new diagnosis, from a patient treated with antithyroid drugs. The chain uses TRBV5-4 and TRBJ2-1, with 10 bases matching TRBD1. DNA of the CDR3: TGTGCCAGCAGCCCGAGCCGGGACAGGGGAGCCTACAATGAGCAGTTCTTC. As protein: CASSPSRDRGAYNEQFF. The whole variable domain, filled in from reference TRBV5-4 and TRBJ2-1, reads ETGVTQSPTHLIKTRGQQVTLRCSSQSGHNTVSWYQQALGQGPQFIFQYYREEENGRGNFPPRFSGLQFPNYSSELNVNALELDDSALYLCASSPSRDRGAYNEQFFGPGTRLTVL.